A selection of T cell receptor beta chains follows, all from one sample in a study of T cell responses to AZD1222 COVID-19 vaccine. Only in-frame clones appear in the TCRdb table, and some are missing; sequencing was by immunoSEQ multiplex PCR. The table lists about 180,000 clones, approximately 94% of them singletons. The material sequenced was peripheral blood, taken 28 days after the second AZD1222 dose. The receptors originated from an adult who received the AZD1222 COVID-19 vaccine. Each CDR3 is given with its conserved first and last residue. A D gene is named only where the DNA matches it firmly. Size is stated for part of the rows, as once, few or many counts, or as a class when the clone is expanded.

>.|.|TRBJ1-6|TRBV7-3
CASSFAGTENSPLHF
TGTGCCAGCAGCTTCGCCGGGACTGAGAATTCACCCCTCCACTTT
>.|.|TRBJ2-2|TRBV5-5
CASNPGRWLGRVGELFF
TGTGCCAGCAACCCCGGCAGGTGGTTGGGGCGGGTTGGGGAGCTGTTTTTT
>.|.|TRBJ1-5|TRBV19
CASSMDGAGQPQHF
TGTGCCAGTAGTATGGATGGTGCAGGGCAGCCCCAGCATTTT
>.|.|TRBJ2-2|TRBV2
CASSDSLRSTGELFF
TGTGCCAGCAGTGACTCACTCCGGAGCACCGGGGAGCTGTTTTTT
>.|once|TRBJ2-1|TRBV15
CATSREGNEQFF
TGTGCCACCAGCAGAGAGGGCAATGAGCAGTTCTTC
>.|few|TRBJ1-2|TRBV9
CASSVGGDYGYTF
TGTGCCAGCAGCGTAGGAGGGGACTATGGCTACACCTTC
>.|.|TRBJ1-5|TRBV19
CASSKSFQLPQHF
TGTGCCAGTAGTAAGTCATTCCAACTCCCCCAGCATTTT
>TRBD1|.|TRBJ1-4|TRBV19
CASSNARTGNEKLFF
TGTGCCAGTAGTAACGCCCGGACAGGGAATGAAAAACTGTTTTTT
>.|.|TRBJ1-1|TRBV28
CATYSWGAVNTEAFF
TGTGCCACCTATAGCTGGGGGGCGGTGAACACTGAAGCTTTCTTT
>.|.|TRBJ1-2|TRBV7-6
CASSLVQALGANYGYTF
TGTGCCAGCAGCTTAGTTCAGGCCCTTGGAGCTAACTATGGCTACACCTTC
>TRBD2|.|TRBJ2-7|TRBV30
CAWGLAGGANF
TGTGCCTGGGGCCTAGCGGGGGGAGCCAACTTC
>.|.|TRBJ2-1|TRBV27
CASSLSGAPPHDEQFF
TGTGCCAGCAGTTTATCGGGGGCGCCTCCCCACGATGAGCAGTTCTTC
>TRBD2|.|TRBJ2-5|TRBV15
CATSRAGASGGLVETQYF
TGTGCCACCAGCAGGGCAGGTGCTAGCGGGGGTTTAGTTGAGACCCAGTACTTC
>.|.|TRBJ2-7|TRBV27
CARASGFHKTYEQYF
TGTGCCAGGGCAAGTGGGTTCCACAAAACCTACGAGCAGTACTTC
>TRBD1|.|TRBJ1-2|TRBV4-3
CASSQGVGGPLGYTF
TGCGCCAGCAGCCAGGGGGTAGGGGGCCCCCTTGGCTACACCTTC
>.|.|TRBJ2-1|TRBV5-1
CASSFAGSDNEQFF
TGCGCCAGCAGCTTCGCCGGGAGTGACAATGAGCAGTTCTTC
>TRBD2|.|TRBJ2-1|TRBV7-9
CASSPGAGANEQFF
TGTGCCAGCAGCCCCGGAGCGGGAGCCAATGAGCAGTTCTTC
>.|.|TRBJ1-2|TRBV28
CASGPGARGYGYTF
TGTGCCAGCGGCCCCGGGGCGAGGGGCTATGGCTACACCTTC
>.|.|TRBJ1-2|TRBV5-4
CASSKTVPLNYGYTF
TGTGCCAGCAGCAAGACAGTTCCCCTTAACTATGGCTACACCTTC
>.|.|TRBJ2-1|TRBV19
CASSTGFNEQFF
TGTGCCAGTAGTACAGGGTTTAATGAGCAGTTCTTC
>.|.|TRBJ2-1|TRBV9
CASSPPAHNEQFF
TGTGCCAGCAGCCCCCCAGCTCACAATGAGCAGTTCTTC
>.|.|TRBJ2-2|TRBV7-2
CASSLDVGIGELFF
TGTGCCAGCAGCTTAGACGTAGGGATCGGGGAGCTGTTTTTT
>.|once|TRBJ2-3|TRBV24-1
CATSDLGGATDTQYF
TGTGCCACCAGTGATTTGGGGGGCGCCACAGATACGCAGTATTTT
>TRBD1|.|TRBJ2-1|TRBV27
CASSPRGWNEQFF
TGTGCCAGCTCTCCCAGGGGGTGGAATGAGCAGTTCTTC